One and the same sample provided the 17 T cell receptor beta chains below, sequenced in a study of CD8 T cells in ankylosing spondylitis. Findings and caveats of the study: Several highly homologous variants formed a TCR beta motif that appeared characteristic of ankylosing spondylitis blood.

Their target antigens are unknown. TCRdb re-derived calls from the 5' RACE reads in MiXCR, one entry per CDR3 protein. The sample shows approximately 300,000 distinct CDR3 sequences, roughly 8% of them seen only once. Sequencing input: blood, either unsorted or a sorted T cell fraction (not recorded which). Receptor source: a male donor with ankylosing spondylitis.

This clonotype was counted only a few times. The J gene is TRBJ2-2, the V gene TRBV20-1; D remains unclear. V was trimmed by 0 bases and J by 6 bases, leaving 8 bases between them. The CDR3 is 13 amino acids. CDR1 DFQATT and CDR2 SNEGSKA come from the germline V gene (reference sequence). CDR3 sequence reads: CSARDWAPGELFF. CDR3 DNA: TGCAGTGCTAGAGATTGGGCCCCCGGGGAGCTGTTTTTT.

The chain combines TRBV6-5 with TRBJ2-7; D remains ambiguous. The CDR3 length is 14 residues. Deletions cut 2 bases from V and 1 base from J, with 9 bases between. Germline CDR1 is MNHEY and CDR2 is SVGAGI. This CDR3 is CASSYADNSYEQYF. Here the CDR3 DNA reads TGTGCCAGCAGTTACGCCGACAATTCCTACGAGCAGTACTTC.

This clonotype was seen ten or more times. The rearrangement links TRBV20-1 to TRBJ2-1; TRBD2 matches 7 bases. The CDR3 has 15 amino acids. The germline CDR1 and CDR2 sequences are DFQATT and SNEGSKA (reference sequence). The ends lost 3 bases at V and 6 bases at J; junction bases unmatched: 11. The DNA of the CDR3 is TGCAGTGCTAGCCGCCTAGCGGAAGGTAGCAATGAGCAGTTCTTC. It specifies CSASRLAEGSNEQFF.

This clonotype was observed a handful of times. The chain employs TRBV6-2 or TRBV6-3 and TRBJ1-4, with 9 bases lining up with TRBD1. The CDR3 runs to 15 residues. The J segment lost 7 bases and the V segment lost 2 bases, leaving 5 bases of the junction unmatched. Germline-derived CDR1 and CDR2 are MNHEY and SVGEGT. In DNA form, the CDR3 reads TGTGCCAGCAGTTACACGACAGGGGGTGGTGAAAAACTGTTTTTT. Residues: CASSYTTGGGEKLFF.

This clonotype was picked up a small number of times. The J gene is TRBJ2-1, the V gene TRBV10-1, with TRBD1 matching over 9 bases. CDR1 is WNHNN and CDR2 is SYGVQD in the germline V gene (reference sequence). The CDR3 loop spans 16 amino acids. The V segment lost 0 bases and the J segment 7 bases; nucleotides outside the gene matches: 7. The CDR3 region has the DNA TGCGCCAGCAGTGAGTCTTGGGACAGGGCTTCGAATGAGCAGTTCTTC. It encodes CASSESWDRASNEQFF.

The CDR3 region has the DNA TGTGCCAGCTCACTAACCCAAGGGTGGGATTCACCCCTCCACTTT. Translation: CASSLTQGWDSPLHF. The chain recombines TRBV18 with TRBJ1-6; D is uncertain. This CDR3 comprises 15 residues. Trimming took 4 bases from V and 8 from J, leaving 15 bases between them. Germline V CDR1 and CDR2: KGHSH, LQKENI.

The rearrangement joins TRBV25-1 to TRBJ1-6; D ambiguous. This CDR3 is 12 amino acids long. Germline V lookup: CDR1 MGHDK, CDR2 SYGVNS. Deletions cut 4 bases from V and 8 bases from J, with 6 bases between. This CDR3 reads CASSGTYSPLHF. The CDR3, as DNA: TGTGCCAGCAGTGGAACCTATTCACCCCTCCACTTT.

In this sample, this clonotype turned up many times. This rearrangement joins TRBV29-1 to TRBJ2-7; D may be TRBD1 or TRBD2 (5 bases each). V lost 6 bases, J lost 0 bases, and 15 bases lay in between. The CDR3 is 14 residues long. Germline CDR1 and CDR2: SQVTM and ANQGSEA. The CDR3 DNA follows: TGCAGCGTCGTCCGGGACGGGTCCTCCTACGAGCAGTACTTC. This sequence encodes CSVVRDGSSYEQYF.

This clonotype showed up many times. The V gene is TRBV5-1, the J gene TRBJ1-1; 8 bases fit TRBD1. CDR3 length: 13 amino acids. V shed 4 bases, J shed 4 bases, and the junction held 3 bases outside the gene matches. Germline-derived CDR1 and CDR2 are SGHRS and YFSETQ. The CDR3 nucleotides are TGCGCCAGCAGCCAAACAGGGGGCACTGAAGCTTTCTTT. It encodes CASSQTGGTEAFF.

This clonotype was counted ten times or more. The chain couples TRBV4-2 to TRBJ2-1, with TRBD2 identical over 11 bases. Germline V gene lookup returns CDR1 LGHNA and CDR2 YNFKEQ. This CDR3 is 16 amino acids long. Trimming cost V 7 bases and J 4 bases; bases outside gene matches: 9. In DNA form, the CDR3 reads TGTGCCAGCACCCGTACCTTAGCGGGAGGGTACAATGAGCAGTTCTTC. Residues: CASTRTLAGGYNEQFF.

This clonotype was recorded many times. The CDR3 DNA follows: TGTGCCAGCAGCCCACCCGGGCCAAAATATGAGCAGTTCTTC. Protein: CASSPPGPKYEQFF. This sequence joins TRBV7-9 and TRBJ2-1; D unclear. V lost 5 bases and J 8 bases, leaving 16 bases between the germline ends. The CDR3 has 14 residues. Germline assignment: CDR1 SEHNR and CDR2 FQNEAQ (reference sequence).

This chain connects TRBV7-8 to TRBJ1-2; D is unresolved. V was pared by 0 bases and J by 7 bases, with 12 bases between. The CDR3 is made up of 14 amino acids. Germline V gene lookup returns CDR1 SGHVS and CDR2 FQNEAQ. The DNA of the CDR3 is TGTGCCAGCAGCTTAGCGCTTAGGAGCCCTGGCTACACCTTC. Protein: CASSLALRSPGYTF.

The V gene is TRBV6-5, the J gene TRBJ2-3; TRBD1 aligns across 7 bases. The V gene end was trimmed by 2 bases and the J gene end by 0 bases; junction bases not matched to a gene: 5. The CDR3 length is 16 residues. Germline values: CDR1 MNHEY, CDR2 SVGAGI. The CDR3, as DNA: TGTGCCAGCAGTTACCTAGGGGGCGCAAGCACAGATACGCAGTATTTT. It encodes CASSYLGGASTDTQYF.

There are a few counts of this clonotype. V and J are TRBV30 and TRBJ1-3; no clear D gene. Trimming shortened V by 1 base and J by 4 bases, and 14 bases separated the two germline ends. The germline CDR1 and CDR2 sequences are GTSNPN and SVGIG (reference sequence). The CDR3 is 15 residues long. The CDR3 nucleotides read TGTGCCTGGAGTGGGAGCCCCGGGCAGGGAAACACCATATATTTT. Amino acids: CAWSGSPGQGNTIYF.

Ten or more counts support this clonotype. V gene TRBV12-3 or TRBV12-4 combines with J gene TRBJ2-3; D perhaps matches TRBD2 (6 bases). Trimming took 9 bases from V and 2 from J, leaving 12 bases between them. This CDR3 has 13 amino acids. CDR3 DNA sequence: TGTGCCAGTAGCGGCCTAATCACAGATACGCAGTATTTT. It codes for CASSGLITDTQYF.

The chain has TRBV7-3 and TRBJ2-1; 9 bases are a match to TRBD2. Germline V CDR1 and CDR2: SGHTA, FQGTGA. V gave up 1 base and J gave up 10 bases; unmatched junction bases: 8. The CDR3 consists of 15 residues. The chain's CDR3 is CASSLKPGLAGEQFF. The CDR3 DNA sequence: TGTGCCAGCAGCTTAAAACCGGGACTAGCAGGCGAGCAGTTCTTC.

A note on this clonotype: This may be a read error, as it is one base from a much larger clone. The chain has TRBV25-1 and TRBJ2-1, with 9 bases aligning to TRBD2. Germline lookup yields CDR1 MGHDK and CDR2 SYGVNS. The CDR3 extends over 15 amino acids. V was pared by 3 bases and J by 0 bases, with 0 bases of the junction left unmatched. The CDR3 DNA follows: TGTGCCAGCAGTGATAGCGGGAGCTCCTACAATGAGCAGTTCTTC. It codes for CASSDSGSSYNEQFF.